The 28 T cell receptor beta chains given below trace back to one sample, sequenced in a study of T cell responses to AZD1222 COVID-19 vaccine. Repertoires were generated with immunoSEQ multiplex PCR, while TCRdb's copy carries only in-frame clones and drops some. The sample carries about 130,000 clones, under 95% recorded once. The starting material was peripheral blood, obtained 28 days after the second AZD1222 dose. These receptors were collected from an adult who received the AZD1222 COVID-19 vaccine.

This chain connects TRBV24-1 to TRBJ1-3; perhaps TRBD1 as D (5 bases). Germline V gene sequence: CDR1 KGHDR, CDR2 SFDVKD. The CDR3 has 14 amino acids. The ends were cut back, 4 bases at V and 7 bases at J, with 13 bases in the middle. As DNA, the CDR3 is TGTGCCACCAGTGACCCCTCCGACAGCAACACCATATATTTT. Translation gives CATSDPSDSNTIYF.

The chain combines TRBV7-8 with TRBJ1-1; D is unresolved. Trimming left V 4 bases short and J 0 bases short, with 12 bases between. The CDR3 is made up of 15 amino acids. CDR1 and CDR2 (germline): SGHVS, FQNEAQ. The CDR3 DNA is TGTGCCAGCAGCTCATCGTTTTCAGTGAACACTGAAGCTTTCTTT. Its protein is CASSSSFSVNTEAFF.

The chain is built from TRBV2 and TRBJ1-4; the D is unclear. CDR3 length: 14 amino acids. The germline V gene has CDR1 SNHLY and CDR2 FYNNEI. V gave up 4 bases and J gave up 4 bases, with 10 bases separating them. The CDR3 nucleotides read TGTGCCAGCAGTGTTGTCAGGATTAATGAAAAACTGTTTTTT. This sequence encodes CASSVVRINEKLFF.

The chain employs TRBV11-2 and TRBJ1-1; 9 positions agree with TRBD1. Germline CDR1 and CDR2: SGHAT and FQNNGV. With 1 base clipped from V and 9 bases from J, the junction kept 3 bases outside the gene matches. The CDR3 has 13 amino acids. CDR3 DNA: TGTGCCAGCAGCTTAGTAGGACAGGGGAAAGCTTTCTTT. Translation gives CASSLVGQGKAFF. The full variable domain, with the rest looked up from reference TRBV11-2 and TRBJ1-1, is EAGVAQSPRYKIIEKRQSVAFWCNPISGHATLYWYQQILGQGPKLLIQFQNNGVVDDSQLPKDRFSAERLKGVDSTLKIQPAKLEDSAVYLCASSLVGQGKAFFGQGTRLTVV.

The chain links TRBV29-1 to TRBJ2-3; TRBD1 agrees at 7 bases. Germline CDR1 reads SQVTM; CDR2 reads ANQGSEA. J gave up 3 bases and V 4 bases, and 4 bases lay outside the gene matches. The CDR3 has 13 amino acids. The CDR3 DNA reads TGCAGCGTTGCGGGCAGGGGGACAGATACGCAGTATTTT. Protein: CSVAGRGTDTQYF.

This chain links TRBV11-2 with TRBJ2-3, with 10 bases identical to TRBD2. Germline trimming cut 5 bases from V and 3 bases from J; bases unmatched to any gene: 14. Germline CDR1 reads SGHAT; CDR2 reads FQNNGV. There are 18 residues in the CDR3. CDR3: CASSMSGRAGLRTDTQYF. The CDR3 coding sequence is TGTGCCAGCAGCATGAGCGGGAGGGCCGGGCTCCGGACAGATACGCAGTATTTT.

In this sample, this clone turned up once. CDR3: CASSLGAARDYGYTF. CDR3 in DNA: TGTGCCAGCAGTTTAGGGGCAGCGAGGGACTATGGCTACACCTTC. This chain joins TRBV28 and TRBJ1-2; D is perhaps TRBD1 (5 bases). This CDR3 is 15 amino acids long. Between the trimmed V and J ends, which lost 2 bases and 3 bases, there was a span of 13 bases. Germline lookup yields CDR1 MDHEN and CDR2 SYDVKM.

This clone occurred a few times. The rearrangement links TRBV5-1 to TRBJ1-6; 7 nucleotides agree with TRBD1. There are 15 residues in the CDR3. Germline V CDR1 and CDR2: SGHRS, YFSETQ. V lost 4 bases, J lost 7 bases, and 8 bases stayed unmatched. CDR3 in DNA: TGCGCCAGCAGCCAAGGGGGCGCAGGGAATTCACCCCTCCACTTT. Encoded protein: CASSQGGAGNSPLHF.

A single count supports this clone. This chain joins TRBV15 and TRBJ1-1, with unresolved D. Trimming shortened V by 7 bases and J by 2 bases, and 11 bases separated the two germline ends. The V gene's germline CDR1 is LNHNV and CDR2 YYDKDF (reference sequence). The CDR3 length is 13 residues. CDR3 sequence (DNA): TGTGCCACCACGAGGTTCAGAAACACTGAAGCTTTCTTT. As protein: CATTRFRNTEAFF.

The genes are TRBV6-5 and TRBJ2-7; the D is unclear. V shed 6 bases and J shed 3 bases, with 15 bases lying between them. Germline CDR1 reads MNHEY; CDR2 reads SVGAGI. This CDR3 spans 14 amino acids. The CDR3 region is CASSKQSSDYEQYF. The CDR3 DNA reads as TGTGCCAGCAGCAAACAGTCGAGCGACTACGAGCAGTACTTC.

This clone was detected once. The rearrangement joins TRBV5-1 to TRBJ2-7; perhaps TRBD2 as D (5 bases). The CDR3 is made up of 13 amino acids. Germline-derived CDR1 and CDR2 are SGHRS and YFSETQ. V lost 3 bases to trimming and J lost 2 bases, with 9 bases between them. The CDR3 is CASSSPGAYEQYF. CDR3 in DNA: TGCGCCAGCAGCTCCCCCGGGGCCTACGAGCAGTACTTC.

This rearrangement joins TRBV19 to TRBJ1-1; D is uncertain. CDR3 length: 13 amino acids. V lost 7 bases to trimming and J lost 3 bases, with 12 bases between them. Per germline, CDR1 LNHDA and CDR2 SQIVND (reference sequence). Written as DNA, the CDR3 is TGTGCCAGTAATAAAAAAGGGTACACTGAAGCTTTCTTT. Amino acids: CASNKKGYTEAFF. Filled out from reference TRBV19 and TRBJ1-1, the complete variable domain reads DGGITQSPKYLFRKEGQNVTLSCEQNLNHDAMYWYRQDPGQGLRLIYYSQIVNDFQKGDIAEGYSVSREKKESFPLTVTSAQKNPTAFYLCASNKKGYTEAFFGQGTRLTVV.

This clone was seen only once. This chain connects TRBV5-1 to TRBJ1-3; D not certain. Germline CDR1 and CDR2: SGHRS and YFSETQ. This CDR3 contains 15 residues. Trimming took 4 bases from V and 9 from J, leaving 20 bases between them. The CDR3: CASSVNQQPQSTIYF. In nucleotides, the CDR3 is TGCGCCAGCAGCGTTAACCAACAGCCCCAAAGCACCATATATTTT. Full variable domain (rest looked up from reference TRBV5-1 and TRBJ1-3): KAGVTQTPRYLIKTRGQQVTLSCSPISGHRSVSWYQQTPGQGLQFLFEYFSETQRNKGNFPGRFSGRQFSNSRSEMNVSTLELGDSALYLCASSVNQQPQSTIYFGEGSWLTVV.

This rearrangement joins TRBV12-5 to TRBJ1-2; TRBD1 might be the D (6 bases). Looked up from germline, CDR1 is LGHNT and CDR2 is FRNRAP. V lost 1 base and J 5 bases, leaving 14 bases between the germline ends. The CDR3 has 15 residues. In DNA form, the CDR3 reads TGTGCTAGTGGTTTGGAAACAGGGCGCAATTATGGCTACACCTTC. It encodes CASGLETGRNYGYTF.

J is TRBJ1-3 and V is TRBV3-1 (or the pseudogene TRBV3-2), with no clear D. The CDR3 has 13 amino acids. Trimming shortened V by 5 bases and J by 0 bases, and 5 bases separated the two germline ends. CDR1 and CDR2 (germline): LGHDT, YNNKEL (reference sequence). CDR3 sequence reads: CASSFSSGNTIYF. CDR3 DNA: TGTGCCAGCAGCTTTAGCTCTGGAAACACCATATATTTT.

The chain combines TRBV5-5 with TRBJ2-7, with 10 bases identical to TRBD2. The CDR3 length is 16 residues. Germline V gene sequence: CDR1 SGHKS, CDR2 YYEKEE (reference sequence). J lost 5 bases, V lost 0 bases, and 8 bases had no gene match. CDR3 nucleotides: TGTGCCAGCAGCTTGGTTACTCTAGCGGGAGTCCACGAGCAGTACTTC. Translating gives CASSLVTLAGVHEQYF.

The chain carries TRBV7-9 and TRBJ1-2; D is possibly TRBD1 (5 bases). The CDR3 length is 13 residues. Germline V gene data show CDR1 as SEHNR and CDR2 as FQNEAQ (reference sequence). Trimming stripped 5 bases from V and 5 bases from J, with 12 bases between. The CDR3 spells CASSLRGFYGYTF. CDR3 coding DNA: TGTGCCAGCAGCCTCCGGGGCTTTTATGGCTACACCTTC.

The chain recombines TRBV30 with TRBJ2-5, with a possible D match to TRBD1 (5 bases). Germline assignment: CDR1 GTSNPN and CDR2 SVGIG (reference sequence). V gave up 0 bases and J gave up 1 base, with 12 bases separating them. The CDR3 runs to 15 residues. CDR3 nucleotides: TGTGCCTGGAGTGTCGACAGAGCGAGCCAAGAGACCCAGTACTTC. This sequence encodes CAWSVDRASQETQYF.

V is TRBV29-1 and J is TRBJ2-2; 7 nucleotides match TRBD1. The CDR3 is 14 residues long. The germline gives CDR1 SQVTM, CDR2 ANQGSEA. V dropped 7 bases and J dropped 7; count of bases not matched to a gene: 12. The CDR3 bases are TGCAGCGCTAGGGCAGGGGGAGTGTACGGGGAGCTGTTTTTT. As protein: CSARAGGVYGELFF.

V gene TRBV10-3 combines with J gene TRBJ1-1, with D possibly matching TRBD1 (5 bases). This CDR3 comprises 12 residues. Germline CDR1 is ENHRY and CDR2 is SYGVKD. V was pared by 5 bases and J by 7 bases, with 11 bases between. CDR3 nucleotide sequence: TGTGCCATCAGTCCAGGGTTGGGTGAAGCTTTCTTT. Translation gives CAISPGLGEAFF.

The gene calls are TRBV5-6 and TRBJ2-1, with 10 bases matching TRBD2. The CDR3 runs 16 residues. From germline, CDR1 is SGHDT and CDR2 YYEEEE. With V trimmed by 4 bases and J by 5 bases, 9 bases remained unmatched. As DNA, the CDR3 is TGTGCCAGCAGCCTCGGCGCAGCGGGAGGGAACAATGAGCAGTTCTTC. It codes for CASSLGAAGGNNEQFF.

The chain has TRBV18 and TRBJ1-1; tentatively, D is TRBD1 (6 bases). The length of the CDR3 is 17 residues. V was clipped by 3 bases and J by 6 bases, with 23 bases between them. Germline CDR1 is KGHSH and CDR2 is LQKENI. CDR3 sequence: CASSPGRAGASNAEAFF. The CDR3, as DNA: TGTGCCAGCTCACCGGGGAGGGCGGGGGCCTCTAATGCTGAAGCTTTCTTT.

The chain couples TRBV9 to TRBJ2-7, with D perhaps matching TRBD2 (6 bases). The ends were cut back, 0 bases at V and 2 bases at J, with 9 bases in the middle. The CDR3 loop spans 14 amino acids. Germline CDR1 reads SGDLS; CDR2 reads YYNGEE. The CDR3 nucleotides are TGTGCCAGCAGCGTAGACGGGAGTGCCTACGAGCAGTACTTC. Translation: CASSVDGSAYEQYF.

The chain carries TRBV11-2 and TRBJ2-7; possibly TRBD2 for D (6 bases). The CDR3 has 15 amino acids. V was pared by 1 base and J by 3 bases, with 13 bases between. Per germline, CDR1 SGHAT and CDR2 FQNNGV. This chain's CDR3 is CASSLVISGFYEQYF. The CDR3 DNA reads as TGTGCCAGCAGCTTAGTCATTAGCGGATTCTACGAGCAGTACTTC.

The chain employs TRBV20-1 and TRBJ2-1; a possible D gene is TRBD2 (6 bases). Germline CDR1 reads DFQATT; CDR2 reads SNEGSKA (reference sequence). V was cut by 3 bases and J by 7 bases, with 16 bases left in between. This CDR3 contains 14 residues. CDR3 DNA sequence: TGCAGTGCTAGTCCGGGAGAGGTGAGGAATGAGCAGTTCTTC. Its translation is CSASPGEVRNEQFF.

The chain uses TRBV5-1 and TRBJ2-1; 7 nucleotides agree with TRBD2. Per the germline V gene, CDR1 is SGHRS and CDR2 is YFSETQ. The CDR3 runs 16 residues. Trimming at V came to 0 bases and at J to 4 bases, leaving 7 bases not matched to a gene. This CDR3 reads CASSLAGRERYNEQFF. The CDR3 DNA is TGCGCCAGCAGCTTGGCAGGGCGGGAGAGGTACAATGAGCAGTTCTTC.

The genes are TRBV30 and TRBJ2-1, with TRBD2 matching 7 bases. CDR3 length: 13 amino acids. Losses at the gene ends were 5 bases for V and 7 bases for J; bases not matched to a gene: 8. Per germline, CDR1 GTSNPN and CDR2 SVGIG (reference sequence). CDR3 DNA sequence: TGTGCCTGGGGGAGGGCCATTGTGAATGAGCAGTTCTTC. Translated, it gives CAWGRAIVNEQFF.

The chain employs TRBV19 and TRBJ1-2; weak D call: TRBD1 (6 bases). The CDR3 runs 16 residues. With 6 bases removed from V and 5 bases from J, the gap between germline ends came to 22 bases. Germline V gives CDR1 LNHDA, CDR2 SQIVND (reference sequence). In DNA, the CDR3 is TGTGCCAGTAGCCGACTCCCACAGGGATCAGGGTATGGCTACACCTTC. Protein sequence: CASSRLPQGSGYGYTF.